This T cell receptor beta chain was identified during a study of cytomegalovirus exposure and HLA in healthy donors. Whole-study context: Both the approximately 130 validation repertoires and the 666 first-cohort repertoires used the same platform, as reported by a later analysis. General study findings and limits: Researchers counted around 170 TCR beta chains as cytomegalovirus-associated. Using the classifier, cytomegalovirus status was reportedly diagnosed with high specificity and sensitivity.

On this clone itself: What it binds is unknown.

The germline CDR1 and CDR2 sequences are SEHNR and FQNEAQ (reference sequence). CDR3 length: 15 residues. The V end lost 0 bases, the J end lost 8 bases, and 14 bases lay between the germline ends. The donors were members of the roughly 120-subject validation cohort (separate from the roughly 700-subject first cohort). The repertoire was sequenced with immunoSEQ multiplex PCR; TCRdb's copy has only in-frame clones and lacks some. This sample has about 130,000 clones; roughly 90% occur once, and the top ten carry 1.5% to 2.5%. The source of this sequence is a woman aged 18-29 years in good health and CMV-seronegative. The V and J genes are TRBV7-9 and TRBJ2-4, with D possibly being TRBD1 (7 bases). Sequencing input: PBMCs. The CDR3, as DNA: TGTGCCAGCAGCTTAGCGGAGGGGGCGCAATACATTCAGTACTTC. Translating it yields CASSLAEGAQYIQYF.